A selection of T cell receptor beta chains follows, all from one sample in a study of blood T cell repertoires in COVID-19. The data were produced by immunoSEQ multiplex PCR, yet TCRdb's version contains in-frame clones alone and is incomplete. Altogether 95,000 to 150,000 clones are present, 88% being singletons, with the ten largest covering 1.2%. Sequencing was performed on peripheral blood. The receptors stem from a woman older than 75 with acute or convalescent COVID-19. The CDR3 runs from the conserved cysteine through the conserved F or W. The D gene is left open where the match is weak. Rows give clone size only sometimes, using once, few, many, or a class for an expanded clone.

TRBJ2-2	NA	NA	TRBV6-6	CASSRRAGTSVNTGELFF	TGTGCCAGCAGCCGAAGGGCGGGAACCTCGGTAAACACCGGGGAGCTGTTTTTT
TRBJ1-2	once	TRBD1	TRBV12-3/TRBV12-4	CASSLRDRGGYTF	TGTGCCAGCAGCCTGAGGGACAGGGGTGGCTACACCTTC
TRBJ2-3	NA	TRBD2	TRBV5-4	CASSPRAGLAGITSTDTQYF	TGTGCCAGCTCCCCCCGTGCGGGACTAGCGGGAATAACTAGCACAGATACGCAGTATTTT
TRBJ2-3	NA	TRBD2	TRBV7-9	CASSSLASTDTQYF	TGTGCCAGCAGCTCACTAGCGAGCACAGATACGCAGTATTTT
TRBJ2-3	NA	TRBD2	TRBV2	CASSAGLAGWGTQYF	TGTGCCAGCAGCGCGGGACTAGCGGGGTGGGGTACGCAGTATTTT
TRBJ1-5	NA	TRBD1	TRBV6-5	CASSWRQGPGQPQHF	TGTGCCAGCAGTTGGCGACAGGGCCCGGGTCAGCCCCAGCATTTT
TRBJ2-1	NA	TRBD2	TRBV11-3	CASSPLAGPYNEQFF	TGTGCCAGCAGCCCCCTAGCGGGGCCCTACAATGAGCAGTTCTTC
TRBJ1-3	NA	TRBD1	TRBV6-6	CASSSWDRGPGNTIYF	TGTGCCAGCAGTTCATGGGACAGGGGCCCTGGAAACACCATATATTTT
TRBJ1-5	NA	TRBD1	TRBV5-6	CASSRGTGKYNQPQHF	TGTGCCAGCAGCCGAGGGACAGGGAAATACAATCAGCCCCAGCATTTT
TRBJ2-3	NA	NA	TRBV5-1	CASSLTGDWDTQYF	TGCGCCAGCAGCTTAACGGGGGACTGGGATACGCAGTATTTT
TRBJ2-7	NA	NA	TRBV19	CASSIAPTGYYEQYF	TGTGCCAGTAGTATAGCCCCGACTGGTTACTACGAGCAGTACTTC
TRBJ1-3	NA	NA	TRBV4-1	CASSQGFGWSGNTIYF	TGCGCCAGCTCGCAGGGGTTTGGGTGGTCTGGAAACACCATATATTTT
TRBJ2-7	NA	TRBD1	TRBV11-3	CASSLSGQYEQYF	TGTGCCAGCAGCCTATCGGGACAGTACGAGCAGTACTTC
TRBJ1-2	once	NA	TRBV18	CASSPPAGYTF	TGTGCCAGCTCACCACCGGCTGGCTACACCTTC
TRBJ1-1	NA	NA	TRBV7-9	CASSVREVYTEAFF	TGTGCCAGCAGCGTCAGGGAGGTGTACACTGAAGCTTTCTTT
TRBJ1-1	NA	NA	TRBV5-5	CASSLKVSGTEAFF	TGTGCCAGCAGCTTGAAGGTCTCGGGCACTGAAGCTTTCTTT
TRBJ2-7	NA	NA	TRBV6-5	CASSTTARQAYEQYF	TGTGCCAGCAGCACTACCGCCCGGCAAGCCTACGAGCAGTACTTC
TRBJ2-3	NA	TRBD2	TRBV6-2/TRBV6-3	CASSRTSGTDTQYF	TGTGCCAGCAGCAGGACTAGCGGCACAGATACGCAGTATTTT
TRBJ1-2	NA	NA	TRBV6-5	CASSYSGSYGYTF	TGTGCCAGCAGTTACTCCGGGTCTTATGGCTACACCTTC
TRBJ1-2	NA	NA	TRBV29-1	CSVEDGAGGRGNYGYTF	TGCAGCGTTGAAGATGGCGCGGGGGGAAGGGGGAACTATGGCTACACCTTC
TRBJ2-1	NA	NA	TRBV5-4	CASSEGSSYNEQFF	TGTGCCAGCAGCGAGGGAAGCTCCTACAATGAGCAGTTCTTC
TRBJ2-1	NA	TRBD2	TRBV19	CASTPRGTRGDNEQFF	TGTGCCAGTACCCCCCGGGGGACTAGAGGGGACAATGAGCAGTTCTTC
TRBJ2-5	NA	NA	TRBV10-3	CAISDQGQGGETQYF	TGTGCCATCAGTGATCAAGGACAGGGAGGGGAGACCCAGTACTTC
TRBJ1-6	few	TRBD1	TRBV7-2	CASRRTGGNSPLHF	TGTGCCAGCAGGCGGACAGGGGGTAATTCACCCCTCCACTTT
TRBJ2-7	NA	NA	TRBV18	CASSPDLATYEQYF	TGTGCCAGCTCACCAGACCTAGCAACCTACGAGCAGTACTTC
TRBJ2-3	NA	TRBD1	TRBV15	CATSSGTGATDTQYF	TGTGCCACCAGCAGCGGGACAGGGGCCACAGATACGCAGTATTTT
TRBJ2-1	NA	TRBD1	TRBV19	CASSILGTGFKNEQFF	TGTGCCAGTAGTATCTTGGGGACAGGGTTTAAGAATGAGCAGTTCTTC
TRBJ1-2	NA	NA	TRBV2	CASSEAGVGLIF	TGTGCCAGCAGTGAAGCCGGGGTAGGACTCATCTTC
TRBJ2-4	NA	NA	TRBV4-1	CASSGQGGNIQYF	TGCGCCAGCAGCGGGCAGGGGGGAAACATTCAGTACTTC
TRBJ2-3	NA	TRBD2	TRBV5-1	CASSLAASGRTDTQYF	TGCGCCAGCAGCTTGGCCGCTAGCGGACGCACAGATACGCAGTATTTT
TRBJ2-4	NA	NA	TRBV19	CASRMDSIGLQYF	TGTGCCAGTAGGATGGATAGCATCGGCCTACAGTACTTC
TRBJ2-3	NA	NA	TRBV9	CASSVREGRSTDTQYF	TGTGCCAGCAGCGTACGCGAGGGCAGGAGCACAGATACGCAGTATTTT
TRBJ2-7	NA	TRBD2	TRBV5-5	CASSLGLAGVWEQYF	TGTGCCAGCAGCCTAGGACTAGCGGGTGTTTGGGAGCAGTACTTC
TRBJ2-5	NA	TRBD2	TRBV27	CASSSTSGRQETQYF	TGTGCCAGCAGTTCAACTAGCGGGAGACAAGAGACCCAGTACTTC
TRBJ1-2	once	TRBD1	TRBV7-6	CASSQQGSLGGYTF	TGTGCCAGCAGTCAACAGGGGAGCCTTGGGGGCTACACCTTC
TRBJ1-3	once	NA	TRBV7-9	CASSGGRNTIYF	TGTGCCAGCAGCGGCGGTAGAAACACCATATATTTT